The sequence of this TCR beta chain was determined in a study of patients and donors after allogeneic stem cell transplantation. TCRdb itself ran the RT-PCR reads through MiXCR, one entry per CDR3 protein. The table records about 960,000 distinct CDR3 sequences, approximately 19% of them present only once. The CDR3 covers 16 residues. V dropped 0 bases and J dropped 3 bases, with 15 bases sitting between them. V usage is TRBV23-1 and J usage is TRBJ2-7; D possibly corresponds to TRBD1 (7 bases). TRBV23-1 has ORF status, its function being uncertain. The clonotype was recovered from a human donor who was either an allogeneic HSCT recipient or a stem cell or donor lymphocyte infusion donor (not recorded which). It is not recorded whose cells these are; they may come from a transplant donor. The sequenced sample was blood, either unsorted or a sorted T cell fraction (not recorded which). For the CDR3, the DNA is TGCGCCAGCAGTCAATCGATAAACAGGGGAGGCTACGAGCAGTACTTC. This encodes CASSQSINRGGYEQYF.